One sample yielded the 27 T cell receptor beta chains listed below, sequenced in a study of blood T cell repertoires in COVID-19. Generated by immunoSEQ multiplex PCR, the TCRdb table keeps only in-frame clones and is missing some. This table holds about 190,000 clones, about nine tenths found once. The sample taken for sequencing was peripheral blood. These receptors were collected from a man aged 35-49 years with acute or convalescent COVID-19.

The chain joins TRBV5-1 to TRBJ2-1, with a possible D match to TRBD2 (5 bases). Trimming removed 5 bases at V and 4 bases at J, with 10 bases between. The CDR3 has 13 residues. Germline assignment: CDR1 SGHRS and CDR2 YFSETQ. CDR3 sequence (DNA): TGCGCCAGCAGTTCCGGACTTTACAATGAGCAGTTCTTC. Amino acids: CASSSGLYNEQFF.

The gene calls are TRBV5-1 and TRBJ1-1, with D possibly matching TRBD1 (5 bases). Germline lookup yields CDR1 SGHRS and CDR2 YFSETQ. Trimming removed 3 bases from V and 5 bases from J, with 17 bases in between. This CDR3 is 15 amino acids long. The CDR3 region has the DNA TGCGCCAGCAGCTCTCAGGGCCCTTCCAGGACTGAAGCTTTCTTT. Translating gives CASSSQGPSRTEAFF.

To note about this clone: This specimen includes other DNA sequences encoding the same CDR3. The chain carries TRBV18 and TRBJ1-1, with D unclear. Looked up from germline, CDR1 is KGHSH and CDR2 is LQKENI. The CDR3 consists of 13 residues. Trimming left V 3 bases short and J 11 bases short, with 16 bases between. The CDR3 sequence is CASSPGRGTEAFF. The DNA of the CDR3 is TGTGCCAGCTCACCCGGGAGAGGAACAGAGGCTTTCTTT. The complete variable domain, with remaining parts taken from reference TRBV18 and TRBJ1-1, reads NAGVMQNPRHLVRRRGQEARLRCSPMKGHSHVYWYRQLPEEGLKFMVYLQKENIIDESGMPKERFSAEFPKEGPSILRIQQVVRGDSAAYFCASSPGRGTEAFFGQGTRLTVV.

V is TRBV7-8 and J is TRBJ2-5; 9 bases agree with TRBD2. This CDR3 is 16 amino acids long. The junction had 7 bases not matched to a gene; V was cut back by 1 base and J by 4 bases. Germline V lookup: CDR1 SGHVS, CDR2 FQNEAQ. The CDR3 protein is CASSLVAGVNRETQYF. CDR3 DNA: TGTGCCAGCAGCTTAGTAGCGGGGGTTAATAGAGAGACCCAGTACTTC.

The rearrangement uses TRBV6-5 and TRBJ1-1, with D possibly matching TRBD1 (6 bases). The CDR3 contains 12 residues. Per the germline V gene, CDR1 is MNHEY and CDR2 is SVGAGI. CDR3 amino acids: CVAGGLGTEAFF. The CDR3 nucleotides read TGTGTCGCGGGGGGCTTGGGCACTGAAGCTTTCTTT.

Only one count was recorded for this clone. The chain recombines TRBV15 with TRBJ1-1, with D hard to call. Trimming cost V 1 base and J 4 bases, with 7 bases left between them. Germline V lookup: CDR1 LNHNV, CDR2 YYDKDF (reference sequence). The CDR3 has 13 residues. As DNA, the CDR3 is TGTGCCACCAGCAGAGGCCCGCGCACTGAAGCTTTCTTT. Encoded protein: CATSRGPRTEAFF.

The gene calls are TRBV28 and TRBJ2-3; 9 nucleotides align to TRBD1. There are 16 residues in the CDR3. Germline values: CDR1 MDHEN, CDR2 SYDVKM. With 4 bases clipped from V and 0 bases from J, the junction kept 5 bases outside the gene matches. CDR3 protein: CASSSTGGLSTDTQYF. CDR3 nucleotides: TGTGCCAGCAGTTCAACAGGGGGCCTTAGCACAGATACGCAGTATTTT.

The genes are TRBV5-1 and TRBJ1-4; D not certain. The CDR3 runs 14 residues. Germline V gene lookup returns CDR1 SGHRS and CDR2 YFSETQ. Trimming left V 3 bases short and J 8 bases short, with 14 bases between. For the CDR3, the DNA is TGCGCCAGCAGCTCCCTGCCCGGGGAAGAAAAACTGTTTTTT. Its translation is CASSSLPGEEKLFF.

The J gene is TRBJ2-1, the V gene TRBV3-1 (or the pseudogene TRBV3-2); 9 positions match TRBD2. Trimming removed 0 bases from V and 7 bases from J; junction bases left unmatched: 10. Germline values: CDR1 LGHDT, CDR2 YNNKEL (reference sequence). There are 17 residues in the CDR3. The CDR3 DNA reads TGTGCCAGCAGCCAAGAGGCTAGCGGGGACGGACTAAATGAGCAGTTCTTC. Its protein is CASSQEASGDGLNEQFF.

The chain recombines TRBV6-6 with TRBJ2-2; D gene ambiguous. CDR3 length equals 14 residues. Germline V lookup: CDR1 MNHNY, CDR2 SVGAGI (reference sequence). The ends were cut back, 4 bases at V and 0 bases at J, with 6 bases in the middle. CDR3 bases: TGTGCCAGCAGTTTACTGGCGAACACCGGGGAGCTGTTTTTT. It encodes CASSLLANTGELFF.

The J gene is TRBJ1-6, the V gene TRBV7-9; D is ambiguous. CDR1 and CDR2 (germline): SEHNR, FQNEAQ (reference sequence). The CDR3 has 15 amino acids. Trimming stripped 5 bases from V and 12 bases from J, with 20 bases between. The CDR3 loop is CASSHTARGIIPLHF. The CDR3 DNA reads as TGTGCCAGCAGCCACACCGCTAGAGGAATAATACCCCTCCACTTT.

The V call is TRBV10-2, the J call TRBJ1-5; 8 bases match TRBD1. Germline loops: CDR1 WSHSY, CDR2 SAAADI. V was pared by 8 bases and J by 1 base, with 4 bases of the junction left unmatched. The CDR3 runs to 14 residues. The CDR3 spells CASSGQVSNQPQHF. The CDR3 coding sequence is TGCGCCAGCTCGGGACAGGTGAGCAATCAGCCCCAGCATTTT.

The V gene is TRBV3-1 (or the pseudogene TRBV3-2), the J gene TRBJ1-6; 8 nucleotides agree with TRBD1. CDR3 size: 18 residues. The germline CDR1 and CDR2 sequences are LGHDT and YNNKEL (reference sequence). The ends lost 1 base at V and 10 bases at J; junction bases unmatched: 15. CDR3 DNA sequence: TGTGCCAGCAGCCAAGGACACGGATCGACAGGGGCACGGTCACCCCTCCACTTT. Its protein is CASSQGHGSTGARSPLHF.

The rearrangement uses TRBV28 and TRBJ1-2; perhaps TRBD1 as D (5 bases). Germline CDR1 reads MDHEN; CDR2 reads SYDVKM. Deletions cut 6 bases from V and 2 bases from J, with 10 bases between. CDR3 size: 13 residues. In nucleotides, the CDR3 is TGTGCCAGCAGCTACGACAGCAACTATGGCTACACCTTC. Its protein product is CASSYDSNYGYTF.

This sequence joins TRBV28 and TRBJ1-1, with TRBD1 as a possible D gene (5 bases). The V end was cut by 7 bases, the J end by 0 bases, with 18 bases between. Germline V CDR1 and CDR2: MDHEN, SYDVKM. There are 16 residues in the CDR3. The CDR3: CASKHREEGLNTEAFF. In nucleotides, the CDR3 is TGTGCCAGCAAACACAGAGAGGAGGGACTGAACACTGAAGCTTTCTTT.

This rearrangement joins TRBV7-2 to TRBJ2-7; TRBD1 matches at 7 bases. Germline values: CDR1 SGHTA, CDR2 FQGNSA. After removal of 6 bases from V and 2 bases from J, the junction contained 7 bases not matched to a gene. CDR3 length equals 14 residues. CDR3 nucleotides: TGTGCCAGCAGTCAGGGGGTTTCTACCTACGAGCAGTACTTC. Amino acid sequence: CASSQGVSTYEQYF.

The genes are TRBV5-1 and TRBJ2-5; D is ambiguous. Between the trimmed V and J ends, which lost 2 bases and 7 bases, there was a span of 9 bases. From germline, CDR1 is SGHRS and CDR2 YFSETQ. This CDR3 has 12 residues. The CDR3 spells CASSLSTGTQYF. CDR3 bases: TGCGCCAGCAGCTTAAGTACCGGGACCCAGTACTTC.

V and J are TRBV20-1 and TRBJ2-5; 7 bases match TRBD1. The germline V gene has CDR1 DFQATT and CDR2 SNEGSKA (reference sequence). V shed 3 bases and J 1 base; nucleotides not matched to a gene: 5. The CDR3 length is 14 residues. The CDR3 DNA sequence: TGCAGTGCTAGTAGAGGGGGCATCCAAGAGACCCAGTACTTC. This sequence encodes CSASRGGIQETQYF.

The rearrangement links TRBV25-1 to TRBJ2-7; D call uncertain. The V gene lost 1 base and the J gene lost 6 bases, with 13 bases spanning the gap. The CDR3 sequence is 14 residues long. Germline CDR1 and CDR2: MGHDK and SYGVNS. CDR3 in amino acids: CASSELTSSGEQYF. The CDR3 DNA reads as TGTGCCAGCAGTGAATTGACGTCATCGGGCGAGCAGTACTTC.

This clone was seen once. The chain employs TRBV25-1 and TRBJ1-2, with D possibly matching TRBD1 (5 bases). The CDR3 is 13 residues long. The germline CDR1 and CDR2 sequences are MGHDK and SYGVNS. The ends were cut back, 6 bases at V and 7 bases at J, with 15 bases in the middle. CDR3 nucleotide sequence: TGTGCCAGCAGCGGGGGAAGTGGGAGTGGCTACACCTTC. Translated, it gives CASSGGSGSGYTF.

This clone was observed a few times. The chain uses TRBV27 and TRBJ2-7; 8 nucleotides agree with TRBD2. Germline V gene lookup returns CDR1 MNHEY and CDR2 SMNVEV (reference sequence). Trimming removed 6 bases from V and 0 bases from J; junction bases left unmatched: 13. The CDR3 covers 17 residues. CDR3 sequence reads: CASSFRGSGASSYEQYF. CDR3 DNA sequence: TGTGCCAGCAGCTTCCGAGGTAGCGGGGCGAGCTCCTACGAGCAGTACTTC.

This chain connects TRBV4-1 to TRBJ2-3, with a tentative D call TRBD2 (6 bases). The CDR3 totals 19 residues. Trimming took off 0 bases at V and 6 bases at J, with 25 bases between the two ends. Germline V CDR1 and CDR2: MGHRA, YSYEKL. Written as DNA, the CDR3 is TGCGCCAGCAGCCAAGACGGCCCGGAGAGCGGGCCGCCCCCCGATACGCAGTATTTT. Translated: CASSQDGPESGPPPDTQYF.

V usage is TRBV6-2 or TRBV6-3 and J usage is TRBJ2-1; 8 bases agree with TRBD2. The germline gives CDR1 MNHEY, CDR2 SVGEGT. V shed 5 bases, J shed 7 bases, and the junction held 13 bases outside the gene matches. This CDR3 has 16 residues. The CDR3 here is CASSRHDPGLGNEQFF. The CDR3 DNA reads as TGTGCCAGCAGTCGTCACGATCCGGGACTAGGAAATGAGCAGTTCTTC.

In DNA form, the CDR3 reads TGCGCCAGCAGCCAAGATCGTCACAGCAGCGGGGAGCTGTTTTTT. Encoded protein: CASSQDRHSSGELFF. The chain couples TRBV4-3 to TRBJ2-2; D is undetermined. V was trimmed by 0 bases and J by 7 bases, leaving 12 bases between them. The CDR3 length is 15 residues. Germline values: CDR1 LGHNA, CDR2 YSLEER.

The chain carries TRBV6-6 and TRBJ2-7; 8 nucleotides agree with TRBD1. The V gene's germline CDR1 is MNHNY and CDR2 SVGAGI (reference sequence). The CDR3 spans 12 residues. V trimming: 6 bases; J trimming: 6 bases; junction bases outside the gene matches: 4. The CDR3 DNA follows: TGTGCCAGCAGCCCCACAGGGGGCGAGCAGTACTTC. It specifies CASSPTGGEQYF.

This CDR3 is CASSKGTSGGPGETQYF. The DNA for the CDR3 is TGTGCCAGTAGCAAAGGGACTAGCGGGGGTCCGGGGGAGACCCAGTACTTC. J is TRBJ2-5 and V is TRBV19; 14 bases are shared with TRBD2. Germline V gene sequence: CDR1 LNHDA, CDR2 SQIVND (reference sequence). The CDR3 sequence is 17 residues long. Trimming removed 6 bases from V and 5 bases from J; junction bases left unmatched: 11. Using reference TRBV19 and TRBJ2-5 for the parts outside the CDR3, the full variable domain is DGGITQSPKYLFRKEGQNVTLSCEQNLNHDAMYWYRQDPGQGLRLIYYSQIVNDFQKGDIAEGYSVSREKKESFPLTVTSAQKNPTAFYLCASSKGTSGGPGETQYFGPGTRLLVL.

The rearrangement uses TRBV7-2 and TRBJ2-3, with 8 bases fitting TRBD2. The CDR3 is 14 amino acids. The germline V gene has CDR1 SGHTA and CDR2 FQGNSA. The J segment lost 3 bases and the V segment lost 3 bases, leaving 2 bases of the junction unmatched. The CDR3 sequence: CASSFAGGTDTQYF. CDR3 sequence (DNA): TGTGCCAGCAGCTTTGCGGGGGGTACAGATACGCAGTATTTT. Full variable domain (missing parts from reference TRBV7-2 and TRBJ2-3): GAGVSQSPSNKVTEKGKDVELRCDPISGHTALYWYRQSLGQGLEFLIYFQGNSAPDKSGLPSDRFSAERTGGSVSTLTIQRTQQEDSAVYLCASSFAGGTDTQYFGPGTRLTVL.